This TCR beta chain was sequenced during a study of molecular identifiers for immune sequencing clone quantification. Overall study: Replicate RNA from approximately 20,000 or 98,000 naive CD8 T cells formed five aliquots; four were sequenced.

This clonotype has just one count. As yet, its antigen is unknown. A much larger clone lies a single base off, so this may be a read error. Per germline, CDR1 MDHEN and CDR2 SYDVKM. This CDR3 spans 12 amino acids. Bulk TCR library preparation followed previously described methods with listed TCR primers. In TCRdb, the PCR reads were re-called with MiXCR into one record per CDR3 protein. The data contain 85,000 to 100,000 distinct CDR3 sequences, more than 20% of them singletons. Notes on the study in general: In a background of around 970,000 naive cells, spiked Jurkat TCR RNA from one cell was reportedly detectable.

CD8+CD4-CCR7+CD45RA+ sorting gave the naive CD8 T cells. Sequences were obtained from naive CD8+ T cells from blood, with Jurkat cell RNA spiked in. This sample's subset: FACS-sorted CD8+CD4-CCR7+CD45RA+ naive T cells. The origin of this receptor is a human donor in good health. Some libraries in this study had Jurkat cell RNA spiked in. The genes are TRBV28 and TRBJ2-7; the D is unclear. This chain's CDR3 is CASSLSPYEQHF. The CDR3, as DNA: TGTGCCAGCAGTTTGAGTCCCTACGAGCAGCACTTC.